Below are 13 T cell receptor beta chains sequenced from a single sample in a study of T cells after yellow fever vaccination. TCRdb fed the 5' RACE reads into MiXCR, producing one record per CDR3 protein. Here the sample spans some 200,000 distinct CDR3 sequences, 3% to 4% being singletons. The starting material was CD4+ T cells sorted from PBMCs, obtained 10 days after the yellow fever booster vaccination. The receptor source for this set is a man aged 18 to 30 who received the YFV17D yellow fever vaccine.

The chain carries TRBV28 and TRBJ2-1; tentatively, D is TRBD1 or TRBD2 (6 bases each). Germline V gene data show CDR1 as MDHEN and CDR2 as SYDVKM. V was pared by 6 bases and J by 7 bases, with 16 bases between. The CDR3 totals 14 residues. The chain's CDR3 is CASRLRGAWNEQFF. CDR3 coding DNA: TGTGCCAGCAGACTTAGGGGGGCCTGGAATGAGCAGTTCTTC.

The rearrangement uses TRBV5-4 and TRBJ2-1, with 11 positions matching TRBD1. The CDR3 is made up of 17 amino acids. The junction had 9 bases not matched to a gene; V was cut back by 3 bases and J by 4 bases. The germline V gene encodes CDR1 SGHNT and CDR2 YYREEE (reference sequence). Here the CDR3 DNA reads TGTGCCAGCAGCTGGGGGGGACAGGGGGAAATTTACAATGAGCAGTTCTTC. Amino acid sequence: CASSWGGQGEIYNEQFF.

The chain links TRBV20-1 to TRBJ1-1; D not certain. Trimming left V 1 base short and J 0 bases short, with 12 bases between. This CDR3 contains 15 residues. Germline V CDR1 and CDR2: DFQATT, SNEGSKA (reference sequence). The CDR3 sequence is CSARVGGGMNTEAFF. The CDR3 nucleotides are TGCAGTGCTAGAGTGGGAGGCGGGATGAACACTGAAGCTTTCTTT.

In this sample, this clonotype turned up many times. The chain has TRBV6-5 and TRBJ1-4, with D unresolved. The ends were cut back, 0 bases at V and 0 bases at J, with 11 bases in the middle. This CDR3 contains 17 residues. Germline CDR1 is MNHEY and CDR2 is SVGAGI. CDR3: CASSYSKVTPTNEKLFF. CDR3 DNA sequence: TGTGCCAGCAGTTACTCTAAAGTTACTCCAACTAATGAAAAACTGTTTTTT.

The V and J genes are TRBV5-1 and TRBJ1-2; 7 positions match TRBD1. The J segment lost 1 base and the V segment lost 3 bases, leaving 3 bases of the junction unmatched. From germline, CDR1 is SGHRS and CDR2 YFSETQ. This CDR3 region has 14 residues. The DNA of the CDR3 is TGCGCCAGCAGCTGGACAGGTGATAACTATGGCTACACCTTC. It encodes CASSWTGDNYGYTF.

This clonotype was recorded at least ten times. V is TRBV7-3 and J is TRBJ2-5, with 8 bases identical to TRBD2. V lost 0 bases and J lost 4; bases outside the gene matches: 4. Looked up from germline, CDR1 is SGHTA and CDR2 is FQGTGA. The CDR3 is made up of 15 amino acids. Here the CDR3 reads CASSLTGGAGETQYF. The CDR3 nucleotides read TGTGCCAGCAGCTTAACCGGGGGGGCAGGAGAGACCCAGTACTTC.

This chain uses TRBV29-1 with TRBJ2-3, with 8 bases identical to TRBD2. Germline CDR1 is SQVTM and CDR2 is ANQGSEA. Trimming at V came to 7 bases and at J to 0 bases, leaving 12 bases not matched to a gene. The CDR3 loop spans 16 amino acids. CDR3 loop: CSASLAGRRSTDTQYF. For the CDR3, the DNA is TGCAGCGCCTCGTTAGCGGGGCGTCGAAGCACAGATACGCAGTATTTT.

This clonotype appeared many times. The genes are TRBV5-1 and TRBJ1-6; TRBD1 might be the D (5 bases). V gave up 0 bases and J gave up 10 bases, with 14 bases separating them. The length of the CDR3 is 15 residues. Germline V gene sequence: CDR1 SGHRS, CDR2 YFSETQ. This CDR3 reads CASSLDGARNSPLHF. CDR3 coding DNA: TGCGCCAGCAGCTTGGACGGGGCGAGAAACTCACCCCTCCACTTT.

Ten or more counts support this clonotype. This chain joins TRBV7-8 and TRBJ2-1; a weak D match, TRBD1 (6 bases). The ends were cut back, 1 base at V and 10 bases at J, with 11 bases in the middle. Germline CDR1 SGHVS, CDR2 FQNEAQ. The CDR3 is made up of 13 amino acids. CDR3 in amino acids: CASSLGTDGEQFF. The CDR3 region has the DNA TGTGCCAGCAGCTTAGGGACAGACGGAGAGCAGTTCTTC.

The chain uses TRBV15 and TRBJ2-2; either TRBD1 or TRBD2 may supply D (5 bases each). The length of the CDR3 is 17 residues. V was clipped by 3 bases and J by 4 bases, with 18 bases between them. Germline assignment: CDR1 LNHNV and CDR2 YYDKDF (reference sequence). CDR3 sequence: CATSRKSARGATGELFF. CDR3 bases: TGTGCCACCAGCAGGAAGTCTGCTAGGGGAGCCACCGGGGAGCTGTTTTTT.

The sample holds many counts of this clonotype. V gene TRBV28 combines with J gene TRBJ2-1; D unresolved. Germline CDR1 is MDHEN and CDR2 is SYDVKM. V was pared by 3 bases and J by 13 bases, with 16 bases between. The length of the CDR3 is 13 residues. CDR3 DNA sequence: TGTGCCAGCAGTTTCTATGAAGTTCAGCCACAGTTCTTC. It translates to CASSFYEVQPQFF.

This clonotype was counted a few times. The chain joins TRBV12-3 or TRBV12-4 to TRBJ2-2; D is possibly TRBD1 or TRBD2 (5 bases each). Between the trimmed V and J ends, which lost 7 bases and 0 bases, there was a span of 12 bases. CDR3 length: 15 residues. CDR3 sequence reads: CASKPGPPNTGELFF. CDR3 nucleotides: TGTGCCAGCAAGCCGGGACCCCCGAACACCGGGGAGCTGTTTTTT.

This clonotype was seen only a few times. The chain recombines TRBV18 with TRBJ2-3; 10 bases are a match to TRBD2. J gave up 1 base and V 0 bases, and 4 bases lay outside the gene matches. The CDR3 has 17 amino acids. Germline-derived CDR1 and CDR2 are KGHSH and LQKENI. CDR3 residues: CASSPPSSGGRTDTQYF. CDR3 nucleotide sequence: TGTGCCAGCTCACCACCGTCTAGCGGGGGCCGCACAGATACGCAGTATTTT.